This TCR beta chain derives from a study of blood T cell repertoires in COVID-19. Study background: PBMCs, B-cell-depleted T cells, or T cells were the source of the cDNA or gDNA that made up the material.

V was clipped by 0 bases and J by 7 bases; unmatched bases: 5. The germline V gene has CDR1 MRHNA and CDR2 SNTAGT. This CDR3 has 14 residues. In the study's own analysis: Scientists estimated how many nucleated cells there were by amplifying reference gene primers. TCRdb's copy holds only in-frame clones and misses some; the assay was immunoSEQ multiplex PCR. The DNA was the basis for D and trimming; V, J and clone size are from that table. The data show approximately 330,000 clones, about 91% seen once. What was sequenced was peripheral blood. The clonotype originates from a man between 25 and 39 years old with COVID-19, enrolled during active disease. V and J are TRBV6-4 and TRBJ1-1, with TRBD1 matching over 7 bases. CDR3 in amino acids: CASSDSGGGSEAFF. CDR3 bases: TGTGCCAGCAGTGACTCAGGGGGCGGTAGTGAAGCTTTCTTT.